This T cell receptor beta chain stems from a study of identical twins. General study findings and limits: Conclusions were drawn cross-sectionally by statistical analysis, without following the same donors.

This clonotype has at least ten counts. Its antigen is unknown. A universal primer site was added by template switching, and unique molecular identifiers were carried by the cDNA. TCRdb independently ran MiXCR on the 5' RACE reads; one entry per CDR3 protein. The sample has over 600,000 distinct CDR3 sequences, about 20% seen once. The CDR3 spans 14 residues. The germline V and J ends were trimmed by 5 bases and 0 bases, with 10 bases remaining between them. This sample also belongs to another study, concerning T cells expressing NK-cell markers. From that report: Whether expanded NKG2C-expressing T cell clones recognize HCMV is unknown.

V gene TRBV12-3 or TRBV12-4 combines with J gene TRBJ1-1; D is undetermined. This TCR derives from a woman aged 18-35 years in good health. Source material: PBMCs. CDR3 sequence: CASSRTTVNTEAFF. CDR3 sequence (DNA): TGTGCCAGCAGTCGAACCACAGTGAACACTGAAGCTTTCTTT.